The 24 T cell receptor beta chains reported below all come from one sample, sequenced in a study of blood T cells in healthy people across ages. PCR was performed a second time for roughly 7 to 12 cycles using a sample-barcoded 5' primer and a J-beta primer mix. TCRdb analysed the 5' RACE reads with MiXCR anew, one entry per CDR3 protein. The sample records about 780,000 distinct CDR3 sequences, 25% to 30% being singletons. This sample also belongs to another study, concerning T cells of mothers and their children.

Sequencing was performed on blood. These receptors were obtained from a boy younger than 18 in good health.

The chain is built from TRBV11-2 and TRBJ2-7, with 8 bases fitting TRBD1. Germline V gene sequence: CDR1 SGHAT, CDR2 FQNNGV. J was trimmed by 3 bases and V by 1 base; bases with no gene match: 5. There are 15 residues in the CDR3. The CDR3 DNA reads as TGTGCCAGCAGCTTAGTCAGGACAGGGCTCTACGAGCAGTACTTC. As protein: CASSLVRTGLYEQYF.

For the CDR3, the DNA is TGCGCCAGCAGCTTGGGTCAGGGGCCAGATACGCAGTATTTT. Encoded protein: CASSLGQGPDTQYF. This chain connects TRBV5-1 to TRBJ2-3; the D gene is possibly TRBD1 (6 bases). There are 14 residues in the CDR3. CDR1 is SGHRS and CDR2 is YFSETQ in the germline V gene. Trimming removed 0 bases from V and 4 bases from J, with 9 bases in between. The complete variable domain, with remaining parts taken from reference TRBV5-1 and TRBJ2-3, reads KAGVTQTPRYLIKTRGQQVTLSCSPISGHRSVSWYQQTPGQGLQFLFEYFSETQRNKGNFPGRFSGRQFSNSRSEMNVSTLELGDSALYLCASSLGQGPDTQYFGPGTRLTVL.

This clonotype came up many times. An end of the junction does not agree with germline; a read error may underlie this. CDR3 residues: CASSLSGSYNEQFF. In nucleotides, the CDR3 is TGCGCCAGCAGCTTGTCGGGCAGTTACAATGAGCAGTTCTTC. This chain joins TRBV27 and TRBJ2-1; D ambiguous. CDR1 is MNHEY and CDR2 is SMNVEV in the germline V gene (reference sequence). The CDR3 runs 14 residues.

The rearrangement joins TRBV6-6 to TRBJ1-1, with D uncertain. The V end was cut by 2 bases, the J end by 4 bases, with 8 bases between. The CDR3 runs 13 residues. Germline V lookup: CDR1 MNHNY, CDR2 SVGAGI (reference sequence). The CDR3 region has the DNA TGTGCCAGCAGTTACGGGCAGGCCACTGAAGCTTTCTTT. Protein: CASSYGQATEAFF.

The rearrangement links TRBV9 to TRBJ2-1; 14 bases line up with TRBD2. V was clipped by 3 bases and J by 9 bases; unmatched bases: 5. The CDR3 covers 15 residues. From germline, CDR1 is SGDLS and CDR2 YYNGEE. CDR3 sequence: CASSATSGGVAEQFF. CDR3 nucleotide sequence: TGTGCCAGCAGCGCGACTAGCGGGGGGGTGGCTGAGCAGTTCTTC.

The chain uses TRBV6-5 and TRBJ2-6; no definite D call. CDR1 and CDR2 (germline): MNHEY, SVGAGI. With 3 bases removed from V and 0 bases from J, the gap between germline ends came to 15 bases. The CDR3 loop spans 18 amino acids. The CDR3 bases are TGTGCCAGCAGTTATTCTTATCGTCACGACTCTGGGGCCAACGTCCTGACTTTC. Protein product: CASSYSYRHDSGANVLTF.

The CDR3 loop is CASSYPISGALDYEQYF. The DNA for the CDR3 is TGTGCCAGCAGTTACCCTATTTCAGGGGCCCTCGACTACGAGCAGTACTTC. The chain couples TRBV6-5 to TRBJ2-7, with D possibly TRBD1 on 6 matching bases. Germline V CDR1 and CDR2: MNHEY, SVGAGI. This CDR3 contains 17 residues. With 2 bases removed from V and 3 bases from J, the gap between germline ends came to 20 bases.

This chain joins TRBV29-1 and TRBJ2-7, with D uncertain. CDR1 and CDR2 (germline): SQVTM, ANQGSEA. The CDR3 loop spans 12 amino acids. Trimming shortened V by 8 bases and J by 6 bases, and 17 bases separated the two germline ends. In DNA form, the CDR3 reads TGCAGCAGCGTGGGCCATAATGGCGAGCAGTACTTC. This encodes CSSVGHNGEQYF.

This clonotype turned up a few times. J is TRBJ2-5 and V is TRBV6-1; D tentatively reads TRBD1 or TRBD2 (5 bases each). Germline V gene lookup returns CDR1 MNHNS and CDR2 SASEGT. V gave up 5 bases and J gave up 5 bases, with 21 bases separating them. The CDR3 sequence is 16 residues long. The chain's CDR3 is CASSPFSGSEGETQYF. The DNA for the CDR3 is TGTGCCAGCAGTCCGTTCTCGGGGTCCGAGGGGGAGACCCAGTACTTC.

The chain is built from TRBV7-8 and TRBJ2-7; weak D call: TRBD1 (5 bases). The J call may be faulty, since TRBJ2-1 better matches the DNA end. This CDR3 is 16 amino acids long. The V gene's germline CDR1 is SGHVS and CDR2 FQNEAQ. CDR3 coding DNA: TGTGCCAGCAGCTCCTTACAGGTCCTCATTGCTCCTGAGCAGTTCTTC. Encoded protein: CASSSLQVLIAPEQFF.

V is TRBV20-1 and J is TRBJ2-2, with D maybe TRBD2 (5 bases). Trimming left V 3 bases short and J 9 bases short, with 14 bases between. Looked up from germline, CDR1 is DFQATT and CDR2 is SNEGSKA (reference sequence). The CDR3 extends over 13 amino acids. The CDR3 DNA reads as TGCAGTGCTAGCCGGCAAGGGAGTAGGGAGCTGTTTTTT. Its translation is CSASRQGSRELFF.

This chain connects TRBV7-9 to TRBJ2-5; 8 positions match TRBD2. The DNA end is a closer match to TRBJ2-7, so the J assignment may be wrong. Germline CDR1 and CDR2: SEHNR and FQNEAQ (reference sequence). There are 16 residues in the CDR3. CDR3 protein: CASSPIGIAGSYEQYF. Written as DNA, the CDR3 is TGTGCCAGCAGCCCGATTGGGATAGCGGGAAGCTACGAGCAGTACTTC.

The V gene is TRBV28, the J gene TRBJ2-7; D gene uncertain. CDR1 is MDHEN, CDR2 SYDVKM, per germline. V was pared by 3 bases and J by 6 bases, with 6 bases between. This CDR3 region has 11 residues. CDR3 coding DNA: TGTGCCAGCAGTTTCCGAACCGAGCAGTACTTC. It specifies CASSFRTEQYF.

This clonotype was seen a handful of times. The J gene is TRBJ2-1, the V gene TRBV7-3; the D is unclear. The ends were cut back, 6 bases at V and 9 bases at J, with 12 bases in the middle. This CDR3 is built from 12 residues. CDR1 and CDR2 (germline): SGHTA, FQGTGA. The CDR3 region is CASSEPGSEQFF. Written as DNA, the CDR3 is TGTGCCAGCAGTGAACCTGGAAGTGAGCAGTTCTTC.

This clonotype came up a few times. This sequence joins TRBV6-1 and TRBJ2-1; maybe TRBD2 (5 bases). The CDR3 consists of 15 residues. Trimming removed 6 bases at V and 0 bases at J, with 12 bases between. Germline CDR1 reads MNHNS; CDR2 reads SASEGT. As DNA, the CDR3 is TGTGCCAGCAGGAACCTTGGGAGCTCCTACAATGAGCAGTTCTTC. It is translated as CASRNLGSSYNEQFF.

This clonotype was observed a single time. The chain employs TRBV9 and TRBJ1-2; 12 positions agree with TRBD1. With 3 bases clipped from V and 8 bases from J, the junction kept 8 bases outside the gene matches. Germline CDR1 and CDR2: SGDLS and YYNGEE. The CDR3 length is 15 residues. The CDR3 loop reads CASSETGTGGAGYTF. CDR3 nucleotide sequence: TGTGCCAGCAGCGAAACGGGGACAGGGGGCGCGGGCTACACCTTC. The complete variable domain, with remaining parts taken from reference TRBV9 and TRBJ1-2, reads DSGVTQTPKHLITATGQRVTLRCSPRSGDLSVYWYQQSLDQGLQFLIQYYNGEERAKGNILERFSAQQFPDLHSELNLSSLELGDSALYFCASSETGTGGAGYTFGSGTRLTVV.

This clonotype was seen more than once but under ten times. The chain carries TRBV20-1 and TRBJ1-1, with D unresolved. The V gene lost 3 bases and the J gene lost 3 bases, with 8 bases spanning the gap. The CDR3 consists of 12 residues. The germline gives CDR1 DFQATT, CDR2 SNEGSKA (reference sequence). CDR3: CSARWQYTEAFF. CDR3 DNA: TGCAGTGCTAGGTGGCAGTACACTGAAGCTTTCTTT.

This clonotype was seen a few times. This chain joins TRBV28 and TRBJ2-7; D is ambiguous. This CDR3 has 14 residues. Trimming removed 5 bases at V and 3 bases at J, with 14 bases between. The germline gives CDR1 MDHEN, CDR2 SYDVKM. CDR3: CASSPPPGIYEQYF. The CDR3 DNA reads TGTGCCAGCAGTCCCCCCCCGGGTATCTACGAGCAGTACTTC.

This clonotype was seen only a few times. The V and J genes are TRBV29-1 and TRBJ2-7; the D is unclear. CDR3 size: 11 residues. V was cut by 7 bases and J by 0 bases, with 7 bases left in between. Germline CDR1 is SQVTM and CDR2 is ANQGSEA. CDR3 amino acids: CSAQTSYEQYF. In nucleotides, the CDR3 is TGCAGCGCACAGACCTCCTACGAGCAGTACTTC.

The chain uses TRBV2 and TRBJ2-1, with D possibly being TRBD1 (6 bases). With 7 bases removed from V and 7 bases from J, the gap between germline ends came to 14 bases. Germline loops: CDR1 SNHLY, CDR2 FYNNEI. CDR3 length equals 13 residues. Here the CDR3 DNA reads TGTGCCAGCAACAGGGTGAGAGAAAATGAGCAGTTCTTC. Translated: CASNRVRENEQFF.

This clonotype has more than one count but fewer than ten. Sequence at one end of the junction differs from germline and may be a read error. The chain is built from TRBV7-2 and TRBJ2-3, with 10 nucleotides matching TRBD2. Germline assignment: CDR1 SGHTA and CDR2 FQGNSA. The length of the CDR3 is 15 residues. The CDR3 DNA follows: TGTGCCAGCAGGTTAGCGGGGGGCCCTAGAGATACGCAGTATTTT. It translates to CASRLAGGPRDTQYF.

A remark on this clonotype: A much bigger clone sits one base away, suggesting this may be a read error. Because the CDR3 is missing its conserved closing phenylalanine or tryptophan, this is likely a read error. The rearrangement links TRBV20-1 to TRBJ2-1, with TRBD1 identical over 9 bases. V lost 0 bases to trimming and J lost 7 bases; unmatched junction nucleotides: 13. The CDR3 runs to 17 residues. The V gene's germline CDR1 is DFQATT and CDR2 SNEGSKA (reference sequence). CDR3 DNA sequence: TGCAGTGCTAGAGATTACGCTTCCGACAGGGGGGTAAATGAGCAGTTCCTC. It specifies CSARDYASDRGVNEQFL.

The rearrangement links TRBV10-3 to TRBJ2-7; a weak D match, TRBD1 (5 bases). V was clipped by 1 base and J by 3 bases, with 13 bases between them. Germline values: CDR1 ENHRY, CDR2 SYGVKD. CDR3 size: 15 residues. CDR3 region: CAISELAQGDYEQYF. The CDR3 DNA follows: TGTGCCATCAGTGAGTTAGCACAAGGGGACTACGAGCAGTACTTC.

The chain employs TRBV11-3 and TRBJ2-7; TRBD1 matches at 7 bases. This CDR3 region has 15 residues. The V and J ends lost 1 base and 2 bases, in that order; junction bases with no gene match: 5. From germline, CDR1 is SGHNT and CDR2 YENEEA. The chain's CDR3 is CASSLVQGDTYEQYF. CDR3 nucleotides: TGTGCCAGCAGCTTAGTCCAGGGGGACACCTACGAGCAGTACTTC.